This T cell receptor beta chain was identified in a study of T cell repertoires in cytomegalovirus infection (dated by TCRdb to between 2019 and 2020). Some background on the complete study: Donor HLA type was relevant to the analysis, as public TCR beta signatures indicated carriage of CMV infection together with the matching HLA type. Overall study results and their limits: Cumulative frequency of public TCR beta family members discriminated carriers of CMV infection plus the relevant HLA type in this cohort and an independent 352-donor cohort. The ex vivo response was dominated by HLA-C-restricted CMV-specific TCR beta clonotypes, which also provided the single most frequent clonotype in two of eight donors.

The run used an Illumina HiSeq 1500. TCRdb took the public reads, trimmed them with fastp at Q25, ran MiXCR for clone calling and kept in-frame beta chains. Each record represents a unique CDR3 protein, reported with the most common genes and DNA among its rows. The sample data list around 450,000 distinct CDR3 sequences, and approximately 10% of these were observed just once. The ten largest make up roughly a tenth of the sample. As for this clonotype: Its specific antigen is unknown. Given a much more abundant clone one base away, this may be a read error.

The CDR3 holds 11 amino acids from the cysteine to the phenylalanine. CDR3 DNA only is kept here, 33 bases in frame from base 1. From a lookup of the germline V gene, CDR1 and CDR2 are SGHVT and SQSDAQ. The sequence links TRBV7-4 to TRBJ1-1; too little of a D gene remains to name it. The sequenced sample was PBMCs. The clonotype originates from a human donor in good health (CMV status not recorded). Some clones in this sample may be carry-over from other donors' samples. The bases are TGTGCCAGCACCTGGAACACTGAAGCTTTGTTT. Its product reads: CASTWNTEALF.